The 5 T cell receptor beta chains in this list originate from one sample, sequenced in a study of shared clonotypes between healthy human individuals. Assay used: immunoSEQ multiplex PCR; TCRdb lists only in-frame clones, some missing. The sample includes a few hundred thousand clones, 90% to 97% seen only once; the top ten take 0.32%. The specimen was memory CD8+ T cells sorted from blood. The subset was: CD45RO+ cells pooled with CCR7-negative TemRA cells. The source is a man aged 25-45 years in good health.

The CDR3, as DNA: TGTGCCAGTAGTACGGACACCGGGGAGCTGTTTTTT. Translated: CASSTDTGELFF. This chain joins TRBV19 and TRBJ2-2; D uncertain. CDR1 LNHDA and CDR2 SQIVND come from the germline V gene (reference sequence). The CDR3 has 12 residues. The V and J ends lost 4 bases and 3 bases respectively, with 3 bases between them.

On this clone: The same CDR3 can be traced to other DNA sequences in this sample. The chain uses TRBV7-2 and TRBJ2-5; 8 positions match TRBD2. V was pared by 3 bases and J by 2 bases, with 2 bases of the junction left unmatched. Germline lookup yields CDR1 SGHTA and CDR2 FQGNSA. The CDR3 spans 14 residues. The CDR3 loop is CASSFTSGQETQYF. CDR3 nucleotide sequence: TGTGCCAGCAGCTTTACTAGCGGACAAGAGACCCAGTACTTC.

The chain's CDR3 is CASSTFHRIGNTIYF. In DNA, the CDR3 is TGTGCCAGTAGTACATTCCACAGGATTGGAAACACCATATATTTT. V is TRBV19 and J is TRBJ1-3; D possibly corresponds to TRBD1 (5 bases). The germline gives CDR1 LNHDA, CDR2 SQIVND (reference sequence). There are 15 residues in the CDR3. Trimming took 4 bases from V and 3 from J, leaving 13 bases between them.

With regard to this clone: A junction boundary mismatches the germline segment, possibly from a read error. The chain combines TRBV9 with TRBJ1-2; 8 bases fit TRBD1. The germline CDR1 and CDR2 sequences are SGDLS and YYNGEE. This CDR3 has 17 amino acids. The CDR3, as DNA: TGTGCCAGCAGTGTAGTACCCCTCAGGGGGCGTAACTATGGCTACACCTTC. Residues: CASSVVPLRGRNYGYTF.

The chain carries TRBV28 and TRBJ2-7, with 8 bases aligning to TRBD1. The CDR3 spans 14 residues. With 3 bases clipped from V and 4 bases from J, the junction kept 5 bases outside the gene matches. CDR1 is MDHEN and CDR2 is SYDVKM in the germline V gene. CDR3 nucleotides: TGTGCCAGCAGTTTTATGGACAGGGTATACGAGCAGTACTTC. Residues: CASSFMDRVYEQYF.